Below, one TCR beta chain is given with its context. Its cognate antigen has yet to be identified. The record has no base qualities; no much larger clone is one base away. This record comes from a study of cytomegalovirus exposure and HLA in healthy donors listed by TCRdb under 2017. About the full investigation: The roughly 670 repertoires of the first cohort and the 95 to 150 validation repertoires were produced on the same platform, according to a later analysis. The study was designed to test whether signatures of past pathogen exposure could be identified by cataloging public T cell receptors. Along with the roughly 700-subject first cohort, a separate validation cohort of around 120 different subjects was used. To predict cytomegalovirus infection status, the study combined high-throughput TCR immunosequencing, statistical association of individual TCRs with disease status, and machine learning. The paper as a whole reports these results and caveats: It was suggested by the authors that the approach could potentially be generalized to other disease states and immunological phenotypes. All 130 or so repertoires were used to score co-occurrence in the validation cohort in a later analysis, because that analysis had no HLA typing for the cohort. In vitro tests confirmed that a few of the cytomegalovirus-associated TCR beta chains recognize cytomegalovirus antigens. In a later analysis, TCRs clustered in the first cohort were found to also tend to co-occur in the 120 validation repertoires, with approximately 93% of cluster scores above 0. In the study, about 150 TCR beta chains were listed as associated with cytomegalovirus. Most TCR sequences were observed very rarely across donors, whereas some public TCRs were present in many individuals. Cytomegalovirus status was reported to be diagnosed by the classifier with high specificity and sensitivity in both the original and validation cohorts.

Relative to germline, V is 5 bases shorter and J is 0 bases shorter, with 10 bases between their ends. The CDR3 measures 14 amino acids from cysteine to phenylalanine. Only the CDR3 DNA is retained, 42 bases long and in frame from the first base. Looking up the germline V gene yields CDR1 SGHRS and CDR2 YFSETQ. The donors were included in the validation cohort of around 120 subjects, a group kept apart from the roughly 690-subject first cohort. Library method: the immunoSEQ multiplex PCR assay. Turning to the authors' computational methods: A statistical classification framework was built for diagnosing cytomegalovirus status from the catalog of TCR beta chain sequences. Sourced from immuneACCESS, this table was stored by TCRdb with only in-frame sequences that have V and J called. A share of the clones is absent; for the studies checked, an unresolved V gene accounts for under half, and the remainder has no known explanation. The D gene and trimming were derived from the DNA, and the V and J assignments and clone size from that table. The sample data list about 330,000 clones, and 70% to 90% of these were observed just once. The ten largest clones represent roughly 0.8% of the sample.

This TCR derives from a woman under 30 in good health and CMV-seronegative. The chain uses TRBV5-1 and TRBJ2-3; 5 matching bases give a weak D call of TRBD1. Sequenced: PBMCs. CDR3 protein: CASSDSSSTDTQYF. The sequenced DNA: TGCGCCAGCAGTGACAGTTCTAGCACAGATACGCAGTATTTT.